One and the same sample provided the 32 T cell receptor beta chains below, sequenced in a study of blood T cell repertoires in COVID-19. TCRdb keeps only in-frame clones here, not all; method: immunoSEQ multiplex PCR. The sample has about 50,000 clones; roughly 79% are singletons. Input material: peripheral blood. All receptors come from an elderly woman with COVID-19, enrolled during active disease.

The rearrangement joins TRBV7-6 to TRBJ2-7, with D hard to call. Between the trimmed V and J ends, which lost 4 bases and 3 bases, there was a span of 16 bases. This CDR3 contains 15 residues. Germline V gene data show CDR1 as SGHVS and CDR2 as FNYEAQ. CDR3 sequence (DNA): TGTGCCAGCAGCTCCGCCCCCCAGTTTCTCTACGAGCAGTACTTC. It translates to CASSSAPQFLYEQYF.

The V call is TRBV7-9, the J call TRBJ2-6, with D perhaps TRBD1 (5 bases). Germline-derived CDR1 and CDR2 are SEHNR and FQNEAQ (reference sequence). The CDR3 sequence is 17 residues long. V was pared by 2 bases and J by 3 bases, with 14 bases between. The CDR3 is CASSLLAGLVGANVLTF. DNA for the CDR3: TGTGCCAGCAGCTTATTAGCAGGGTTGGTTGGGGCCAACGTCCTGACTTTC.

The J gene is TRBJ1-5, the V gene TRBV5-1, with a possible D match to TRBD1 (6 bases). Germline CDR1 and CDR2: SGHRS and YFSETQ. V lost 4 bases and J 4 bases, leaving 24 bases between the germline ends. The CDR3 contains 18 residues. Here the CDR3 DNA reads TGCGCCAGCAGCGGGCGACGGGAGGAAGGACAGCCTAATCAGCCCCAGCATTTT. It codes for CASSGRREEGQPNQPQHF.

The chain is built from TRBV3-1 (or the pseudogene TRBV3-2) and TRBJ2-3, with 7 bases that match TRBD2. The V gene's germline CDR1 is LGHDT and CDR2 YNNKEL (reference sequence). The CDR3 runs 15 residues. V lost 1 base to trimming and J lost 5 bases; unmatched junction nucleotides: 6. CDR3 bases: TGTGCCAGCAGCCAAGTTGGGGTAGCGGGAGATACGCAGTATTTT. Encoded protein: CASSQVGVAGDTQYF.

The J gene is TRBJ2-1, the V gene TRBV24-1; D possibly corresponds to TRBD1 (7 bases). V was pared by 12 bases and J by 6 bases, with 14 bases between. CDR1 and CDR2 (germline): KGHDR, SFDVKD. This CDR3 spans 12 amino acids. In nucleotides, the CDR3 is TGTGCCTCTGCGGGACAGATCAATGAGCAGTTCTTC. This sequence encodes CASAGQINEQFF.

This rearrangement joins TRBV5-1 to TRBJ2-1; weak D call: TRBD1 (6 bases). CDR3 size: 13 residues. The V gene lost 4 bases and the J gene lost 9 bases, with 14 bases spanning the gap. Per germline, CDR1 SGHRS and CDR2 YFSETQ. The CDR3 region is CASSEHRAIEQFF. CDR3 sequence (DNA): TGCGCCAGCAGCGAACACAGGGCGATTGAGCAGTTCTTC.

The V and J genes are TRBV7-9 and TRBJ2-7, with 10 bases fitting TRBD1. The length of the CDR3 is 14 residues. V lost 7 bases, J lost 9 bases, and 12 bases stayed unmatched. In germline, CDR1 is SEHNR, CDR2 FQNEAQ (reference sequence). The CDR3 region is CASTILDRGEGQYF. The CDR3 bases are TGTGCCAGCACCATTTTGGACAGGGGGGAAGGGCAGTACTTC.

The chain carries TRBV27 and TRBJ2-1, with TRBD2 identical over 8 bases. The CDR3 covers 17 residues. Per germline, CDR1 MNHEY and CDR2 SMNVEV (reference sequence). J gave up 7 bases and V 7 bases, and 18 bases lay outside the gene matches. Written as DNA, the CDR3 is TGTGCCAGCACCCCCGACGGGTCGAAGCGGGAGTTGAATGAGCAGTTCTTC. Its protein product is CASTPDGSKRELNEQFF.

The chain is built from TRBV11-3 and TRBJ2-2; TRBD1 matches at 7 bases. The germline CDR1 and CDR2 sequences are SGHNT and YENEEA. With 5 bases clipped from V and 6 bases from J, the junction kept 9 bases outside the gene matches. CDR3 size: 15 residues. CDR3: CASSPRQGVAGELFF. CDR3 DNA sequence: TGTGCCAGCAGCCCCCGACAGGGAGTGGCCGGGGAGCTGTTTTTT.

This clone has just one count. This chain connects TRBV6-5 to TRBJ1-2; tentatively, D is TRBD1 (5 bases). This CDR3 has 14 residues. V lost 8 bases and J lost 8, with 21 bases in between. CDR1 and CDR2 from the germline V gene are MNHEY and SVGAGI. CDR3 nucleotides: TGTGCCAGCGAAGATAGGGGCGGGGGAAGAGGCTACACCTTC. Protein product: CASEDRGGGRGYTF.

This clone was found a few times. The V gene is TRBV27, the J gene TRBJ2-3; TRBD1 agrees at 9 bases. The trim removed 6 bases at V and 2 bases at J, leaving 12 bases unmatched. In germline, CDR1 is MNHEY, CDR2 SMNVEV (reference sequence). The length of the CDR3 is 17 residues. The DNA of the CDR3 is TGTGCCAGCAGCACCCTTCCCGGGACAGGGTCCACAGATACGCAGTATTTT. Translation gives CASSTLPGTGSTDTQYF.

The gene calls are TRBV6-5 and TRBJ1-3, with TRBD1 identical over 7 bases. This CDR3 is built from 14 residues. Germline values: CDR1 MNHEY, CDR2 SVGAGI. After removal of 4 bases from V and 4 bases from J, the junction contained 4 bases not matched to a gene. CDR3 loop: CASSLTGAGNTIYF. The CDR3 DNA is TGTGCCAGCAGTTTAACAGGGGCAGGAAACACCATATATTTT.

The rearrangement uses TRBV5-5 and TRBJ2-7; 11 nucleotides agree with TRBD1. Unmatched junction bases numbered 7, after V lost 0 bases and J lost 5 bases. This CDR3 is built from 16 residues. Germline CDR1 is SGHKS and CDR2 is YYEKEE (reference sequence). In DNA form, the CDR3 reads TGTGCCAGCAGCTTGGCCGGGACAGGGGGAGGCCACGAGCAGTACTTC. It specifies CASSLAGTGGGHEQYF.

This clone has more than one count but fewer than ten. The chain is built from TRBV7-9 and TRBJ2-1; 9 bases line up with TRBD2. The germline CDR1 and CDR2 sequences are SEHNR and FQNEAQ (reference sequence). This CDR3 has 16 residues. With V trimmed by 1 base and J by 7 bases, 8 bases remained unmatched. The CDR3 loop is CASSLGGLAGLNEQFF. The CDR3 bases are TGTGCCAGCAGCTTAGGAGGCCTAGCGGGATTGAATGAGCAGTTCTTC.

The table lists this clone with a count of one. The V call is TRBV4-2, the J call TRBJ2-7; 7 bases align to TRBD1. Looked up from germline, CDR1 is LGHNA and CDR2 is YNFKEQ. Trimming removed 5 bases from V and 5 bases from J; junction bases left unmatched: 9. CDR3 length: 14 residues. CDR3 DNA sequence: TGTGCCAGCAGCTATGACAGGGTGAGCAACGAGCAGTACTTC. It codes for CASSYDRVSNEQYF.

The CDR3 protein is CASSPGLLRNTGELFF. CDR3 nucleotides: TGTGCCAGCTCACCGGGGCTGCTCAGGAACACCGGGGAGCTGTTTTTT. The chain recombines TRBV18 with TRBJ2-2, with a weak D call TRBD1 (5 bases). V was cut by 3 bases and J by 1 base, with 12 bases left in between. Germline loops: CDR1 KGHSH, CDR2 LQKENI. There are 16 residues in the CDR3.

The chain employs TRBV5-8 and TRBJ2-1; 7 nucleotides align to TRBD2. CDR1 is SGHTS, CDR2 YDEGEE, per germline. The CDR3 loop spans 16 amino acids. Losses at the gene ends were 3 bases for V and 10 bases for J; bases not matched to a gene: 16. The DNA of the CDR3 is TGTGCCAGCAGCTCTGGTAGTGGCGGGAGTCGGTTAGAGCAGTTCTTC. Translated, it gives CASSSGSGGSRLEQFF.

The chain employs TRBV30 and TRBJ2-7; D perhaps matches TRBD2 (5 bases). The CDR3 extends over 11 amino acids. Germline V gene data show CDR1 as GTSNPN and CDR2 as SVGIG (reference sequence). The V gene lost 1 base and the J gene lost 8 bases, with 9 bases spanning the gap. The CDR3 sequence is CAWSERSQQYF. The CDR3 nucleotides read TGTGCCTGGAGTGAGCGGTCCCAGCAGTACTTC.

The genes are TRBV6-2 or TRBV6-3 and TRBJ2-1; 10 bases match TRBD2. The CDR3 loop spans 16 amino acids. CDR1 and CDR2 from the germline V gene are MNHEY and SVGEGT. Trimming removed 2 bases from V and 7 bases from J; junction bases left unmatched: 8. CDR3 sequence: CASSYPLTSGKNEQFF. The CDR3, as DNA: TGTGCCAGCAGTTACCCTCTTACTAGCGGGAAGAATGAGCAGTTCTTC.

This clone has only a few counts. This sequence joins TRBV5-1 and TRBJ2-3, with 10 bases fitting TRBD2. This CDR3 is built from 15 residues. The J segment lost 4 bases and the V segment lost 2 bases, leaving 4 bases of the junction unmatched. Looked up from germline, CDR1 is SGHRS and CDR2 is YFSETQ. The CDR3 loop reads CASSFVAGGSDTQYF. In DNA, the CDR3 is TGCGCCAGCAGCTTCGTAGCGGGGGGTTCAGATACGCAGTATTTT. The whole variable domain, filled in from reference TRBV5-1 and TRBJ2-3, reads KAGVTQTPRYLIKTRGQQVTLSCSPISGHRSVSWYQQTPGQGLQFLFEYFSETQRNKGNFPGRFSGRQFSNSRSEMNVSTLELGDSALYLCASSFVAGGSDTQYFGPGTRLTVL.

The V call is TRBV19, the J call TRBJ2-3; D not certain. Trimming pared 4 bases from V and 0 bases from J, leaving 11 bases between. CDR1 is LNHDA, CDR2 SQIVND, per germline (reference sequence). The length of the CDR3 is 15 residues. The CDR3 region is CASSTFAPSTDTQYF. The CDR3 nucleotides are TGTGCCAGTAGTACCTTCGCGCCTAGCACAGATACGCAGTATTTT. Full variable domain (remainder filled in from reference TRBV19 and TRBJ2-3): DGGITQSPKYLFRKEGQNVTLSCEQNLNHDAMYWYRQDPGQGLRLIYYSQIVNDFQKGDIAEGYSVSREKKESFPLTVTSAQKNPTAFYLCASSTFAPSTDTQYFGPGTRLTVL.

DNA for the CDR3: TGTGCCACCAGCAGAGATGGGACAGGGGGCGGGTGGTCACCCCTCCACTTT. It encodes CATSRDGTGGGWSPLHF. V and J are TRBV15 and TRBJ1-6, with 12 bases that match TRBD1. J lost 10 bases, V lost 0 bases, and 7 bases had no gene match. This CDR3 contains 17 residues. Looked up from germline, CDR1 is LNHNV and CDR2 is YYDKDF (reference sequence).

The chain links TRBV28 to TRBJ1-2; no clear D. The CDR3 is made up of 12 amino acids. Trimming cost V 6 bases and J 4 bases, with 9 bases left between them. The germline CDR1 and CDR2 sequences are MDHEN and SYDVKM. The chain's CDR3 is CASSSSSYGYTF. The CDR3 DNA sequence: TGTGCCAGCAGCTCCTCTTCCTATGGCTACACCTTC.

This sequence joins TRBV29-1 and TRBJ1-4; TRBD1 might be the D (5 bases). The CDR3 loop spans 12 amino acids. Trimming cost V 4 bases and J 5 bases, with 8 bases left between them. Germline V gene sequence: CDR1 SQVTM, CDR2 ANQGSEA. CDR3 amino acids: CSVGGRNEKLFF. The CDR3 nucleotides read TGCAGCGTTGGGGGCAGGAATGAAAAACTGTTTTTT.

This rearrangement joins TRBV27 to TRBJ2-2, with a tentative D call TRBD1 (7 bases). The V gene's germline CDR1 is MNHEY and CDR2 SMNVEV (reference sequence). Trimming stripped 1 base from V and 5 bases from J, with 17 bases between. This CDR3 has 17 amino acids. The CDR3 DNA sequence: TGTGCCAGCAGTTTATTTACCCCAGCAGGGGGGACCGGGGAGCTGTTTTTT. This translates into CASSLFTPAGGTGELFF.

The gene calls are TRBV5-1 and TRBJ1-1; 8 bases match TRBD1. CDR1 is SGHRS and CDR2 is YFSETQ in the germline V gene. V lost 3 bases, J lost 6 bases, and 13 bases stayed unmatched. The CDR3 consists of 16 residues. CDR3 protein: CASSSSGQGISAEAFF. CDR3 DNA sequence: TGCGCCAGCAGCTCTTCAGGACAGGGCATTAGCGCTGAAGCTTTCTTT.

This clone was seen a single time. The CDR3 DNA follows: TGTGCCAGCCGAGGGGACATCGGCACCGGGGAGCTGTTTTTT. This codes for CASRGDIGTGELFF. V gene TRBV18 combines with J gene TRBJ2-2, with TRBD1 as a possible D gene (6 bases). Trimming cost V 8 bases and J 4 bases, with 14 bases left between them. Germline V lookup: CDR1 KGHSH, CDR2 LQKENI. The CDR3 is 14 residues long.

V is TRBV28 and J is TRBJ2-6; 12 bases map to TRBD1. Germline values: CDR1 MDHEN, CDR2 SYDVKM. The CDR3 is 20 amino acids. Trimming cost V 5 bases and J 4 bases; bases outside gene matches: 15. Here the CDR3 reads CASSAPVFGTGGSGANVLTF. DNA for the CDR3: TGTGCCAGCAGTGCGCCGGTCTTTGGGACAGGGGGCTCCGGGGCCAACGTCCTGACTTTC.

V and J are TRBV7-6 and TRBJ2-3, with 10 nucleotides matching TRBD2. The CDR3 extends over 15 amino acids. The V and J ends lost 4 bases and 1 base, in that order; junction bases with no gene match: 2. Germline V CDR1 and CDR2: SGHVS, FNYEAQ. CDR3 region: CASSSGLAGTDTQYF. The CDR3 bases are TGTGCCAGCAGCTCCGGACTAGCGGGCACAGATACGCAGTATTTT. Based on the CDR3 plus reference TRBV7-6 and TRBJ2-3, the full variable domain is GAGVSQSPRYKVTKRGQDVALRCDPISGHVSLYWYRQALGQGPEFLTYFNYEAQQDKSGLPNDRFSAERPEGSISTLTIQRTEQRDSAMYRCASSSGLAGTDTQYFGPGTRLTVL.

The CDR3 DNA sequence: TGTGCCAGCAGTTTATTTGGACTAGCGGCTTACGAGCAGTACTTC. This encodes CASSLFGLAAYEQYF. The rearrangement uses TRBV27 and TRBJ2-7; 10 nucleotides agree with TRBD2. Germline CDR1 and CDR2: MNHEY and SMNVEV (reference sequence). The CDR3 is 15 residues long. V trimming: 1 base; J trimming: 4 bases; junction bases outside the gene matches: 4.

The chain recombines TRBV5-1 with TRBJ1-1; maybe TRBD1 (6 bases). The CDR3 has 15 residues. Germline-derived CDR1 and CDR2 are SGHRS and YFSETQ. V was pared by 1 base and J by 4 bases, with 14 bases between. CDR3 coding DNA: TGCGCCAGCAGCTTGCAACAGGGCTCGGGCACTGAAGCTTTCTTT. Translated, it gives CASSLQQGSGTEAFF.

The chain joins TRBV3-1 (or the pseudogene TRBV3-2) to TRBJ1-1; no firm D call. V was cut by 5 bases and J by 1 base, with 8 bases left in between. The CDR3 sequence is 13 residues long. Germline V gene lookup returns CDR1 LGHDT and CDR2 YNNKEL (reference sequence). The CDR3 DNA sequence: TGTGCCAGCAGCGCGACAAGGAACACTGAAGCTTTCTTT. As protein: CASSATRNTEAFF.